This T cell receptor beta chain comes out of a study of regulatory T cells in long-lasting Graves disease. Indicated time point: persistent/refractory GD, antithyroid drugs over 5 years with positive TRAb. RNA extracted from PBMCs served as the sequencing template. Study-level results: There was favoring of TRBV28, TRBJ1-2 and TRBJ2-5 in persistent disease.

V lost 0 bases, J lost 6 bases, and 14 bases lay in between. Germline values: CDR1 KGHSH, CDR2 LQKENI. This CDR3 comprises 15 residues. To make TCR beta libraries, researchers used iRepertoire HTBI primers and Arm-PCR of CDR3 regions. TCRdb reanalysed the multiplex PCR reads using MiXCR and keeps one entry per CDR3 protein. The profile shows a few hundred thousand distinct CDR3 sequences, about 23% of them singletons. In regard to this clonotype: Its antigen is as yet unknown.

The chain has TRBV18 and TRBJ1-2; D is perhaps TRBD1 (5 bases). This material consisted of peripheral blood mononuclear cells (PBMCs), taken when the disease was refractory, from a patient treated with antithyroid drugs. The source of this sequence is a woman aged 40 to 50 with Graves disease. CDR3 nucleotides: TGTGCCAGCTCACCACCGGTCCGGGGCGACGATGGCTACACCTTC. Its protein product is CASSPPVRGDDGYTF.